Below, 29 T cell receptor beta chains from the same sample are listed, as sequenced in a study of blood T cell repertoires in COVID-19. Profiling relied on immunoSEQ multiplex PCR, and the TCRdb table lists in-frame clones only, not all of them. This sample has a few hundred thousand clones, with approximately 83% found just once. The specimen sequenced was peripheral blood. The receptor set was obtained from a woman aged 25 to 45 who had recovered from COVID-19.

The rearrangement joins TRBV9 to TRBJ2-7, with D possibly matching TRBD2 (6 bases). The ends were cut back, 0 bases at V and 7 bases at J, with 11 bases in the middle. The CDR3 consists of 13 residues. Germline V gene lookup returns CDR1 SGDLS and CDR2 YYNGEE. The CDR3 here is CASSVAWAGEQYF. In DNA form, the CDR3 reads TGTGCCAGCAGCGTAGCTTGGGCGGGGGAGCAGTACTTC.

V usage is TRBV27 and J usage is TRBJ2-5, with D maybe TRBD1 (5 bases). The CDR3 is 13 residues long. Germline V CDR1 and CDR2: MNHEY, SMNVEV (reference sequence). Trimming pared 4 bases from V and 5 bases from J, leaving 11 bases between. The CDR3 DNA reads as TGTGCCAGCAGTTCATACCCAGGGGAGACCCAGTACTTC. Amino acid sequence: CASSSYPGETQYF.

The J gene is TRBJ2-1, the V gene TRBV5-8; 11 bases map to TRBD2. This CDR3 region has 15 residues. Per the germline V gene, CDR1 is SGHTS and CDR2 is YDEGEE. V was clipped by 4 bases and J by 10 bases; unmatched bases: 10. CDR3 sequence: CASSNPTSGVREQFF. CDR3 in DNA: TGTGCCAGCAGCAATCCGACTAGCGGGGTCAGGGAGCAGTTCTTC. The full variable domain, its missing parts supplied by reference TRBV5-8 and TRBJ2-1, is EAGVTQSPTHLIKTRGQQATLRCSPISGHTSVYWYQQALGLGLQFLLWYDEGEERNRGNFPPRFSGRQFPNYSSELNVNALELEDSALYLCASSNPTSGVREQFFGPGTRLTVL.

The genes are TRBV5-1 and TRBJ2-7; weak D call: TRBD1 (5 bases). The CDR3 sequence is 15 residues long. V lost 4 bases to trimming and J lost 2 bases, with 16 bases between them. The germline CDR1 and CDR2 sequences are SGHRS and YFSETQ. CDR3 sequence (DNA): TGCGCCAGCAGCCAATCCCCAGGGATCGCCTACGAGCAGTACTTC. This sequence encodes CASSQSPGIAYEQYF.

V is TRBV4-3 and J is TRBJ2-3, with TRBD2 identical over 10 bases. Looked up from germline, CDR1 is LGHNA and CDR2 is YSLEER. The ends lost 1 base at V and 5 bases at J; junction bases unmatched: 6. The CDR3 runs 16 residues. The CDR3 here is CASSQVLAGAIDTQYF. DNA for the CDR3: TGCGCCAGCAGCCAAGTGCTAGCGGGAGCGATAGATACGCAGTATTTT.

The rearrangement joins TRBV19 to TRBJ2-7, with D possibly being TRBD2 (6 bases). Germline CDR1 LNHDA, CDR2 SQIVND (reference sequence). The CDR3 runs to 15 residues. V was shortened by 3 bases and J by 2 bases, with 14 bases between the two germline ends. The CDR3 DNA sequence: TGTGCCAGTAGTATTGGTGGGACTCAGACCTACGAGCAGTACTTC. It codes for CASSIGGTQTYEQYF.

This clone was counted a few times. The chain uses TRBV28 and TRBJ2-7; 15 bases agree with TRBD2. This CDR3 comprises 18 residues. CDR1 is MDHEN and CDR2 is SYDVKM in the germline V gene. V trimming: 2 bases; J trimming: 5 bases; junction bases outside the gene matches: 10. CDR3 coding DNA: TGTGCCAGCAGTTTAAGTGGGACTAGCGGGAGGTTTTTAGACGAGCAGTACTTC. It is translated as CASSLSGTSGRFLDEQYF.

The chain employs TRBV5-4 and TRBJ2-1; TRBD1 might be the D (6 bases). The germline CDR1 and CDR2 sequences are SGHNT and YYREEE (reference sequence). With 0 bases removed from V and 9 bases from J, the gap between germline ends came to 13 bases. CDR3 size: 14 residues. CDR3 protein: CASSLVGQLGEQFF. The CDR3 DNA follows: TGTGCCAGCAGCTTGGTCGGACAGTTGGGTGAGCAGTTCTTC. Variable domain in full (rest from reference TRBV5-4 and TRBJ2-1): ETGVTQSPTHLIKTRGQQVTLRCSSQSGHNTVSWYQQALGQGPQFIFQYYREEENGRGNFPPRFSGLQFPNYSSELNVNALELDDSALYLCASSLVGQLGEQFFGPGTRLTVL.

The chain employs TRBV7-2 and TRBJ2-3; 7 positions match TRBD2. Germline lookup yields CDR1 SGHTA and CDR2 FQGNSA. V shed 3 bases, J shed 2 bases, and the junction held 2 bases outside the gene matches. The CDR3 length is 14 residues. CDR3 residues: CASSFGTNTDTQYF. The CDR3 DNA sequence: TGTGCCAGCAGCTTTGGGACTAACACAGATACGCAGTATTTT.

The chain recombines TRBV7-9 with TRBJ1-4; D possibly corresponds to TRBD1 (6 bases). Between the trimmed V and J ends, which lost 5 bases and 8 bases, there was a span of 15 bases. CDR1 SEHNR and CDR2 FQNEAQ come from the germline V gene (reference sequence). There are 14 residues in the CDR3. CDR3 in DNA: TGTGCCAGCAGCCCCCAGGGGAGACAAGAAAAACTGTTTTTT. Protein sequence: CASSPQGRQEKLFF. Combining the CDR3 with reference TRBV7-9 and TRBJ1-4 gives the whole variable domain DTGVSQNPRHKITKRGQNVTFRCDPISEHNRLYWYRQTLGQGPEFLTYFQNEAQLEKSRLLSDRFSAERPKGSFSTLEIQRTEQGDSAMYLCASSPQGRQEKLFFGSGTQLSVL.

The chain links TRBV6-5 to TRBJ1-6; D possibly corresponds to TRBD1 (5 bases). This CDR3 is built from 14 residues. Germline-derived CDR1 and CDR2 are MNHEY and SVGAGI. V gave up 6 bases and J gave up 5 bases, with 11 bases separating them. CDR3 coding DNA: TGTGCCAGCAGCCGGGGACTGGATAATTCACCCCTCCACTTT. Encoded protein: CASSRGLDNSPLHF.

This chain uses TRBV5-1 with TRBJ1-2; 8 bases align to TRBD1. CDR3 length: 13 amino acids. Germline values: CDR1 SGHRS, CDR2 YFSETQ. The V and J ends lost 4 bases and 6 bases, in that order; junction bases with no gene match: 5. CDR3 sequence: CASSQMTGDGYTF. In nucleotides, the CDR3 is TGCGCCAGCAGCCAAATGACAGGGGATGGCTACACCTTC.

V and J are TRBV5-5 and TRBJ2-3, with D possibly matching TRBD2 (6 bases). Deletions cut 0 bases from V and 4 bases from J, with 15 bases between. Germline V CDR1 and CDR2: SGHKS, YYEKEE (reference sequence). The CDR3 consists of 16 residues. The CDR3 loop reads CASSLVGVGGSDTQYF. CDR3 sequence (DNA): TGTGCCAGCAGCTTGGTCGGCGTTGGGGGGTCAGATACGCAGTATTTT. Drawing the rest from reference TRBV5-5 and TRBJ2-3, the complete variable domain is DAGVTQSPTHLIKTRGQQVTLRCSPISGHKSVSWYQQVLGQGPQFIFQYYEKEERGRGNFPDRFSARQFPNYSSELNVNALLLGDSALYLCASSLVGVGGSDTQYFGPGTRLTVL.

The chain recombines TRBV14 with TRBJ2-5; D ambiguous. Per germline, CDR1 SGHDN and CDR2 FVKESK. This CDR3 region has 15 residues. Between the trimmed V and J ends, which lost 0 bases and 6 bases, there was a span of 14 bases. The CDR3 reads CASSQDFGLHQTQYF. The CDR3 DNA reads TGTGCCAGCAGCCAAGATTTTGGCCTCCACCAGACCCAGTACTTC.

This chain connects TRBV5-6 to TRBJ1-2, with 8 bases identical to TRBD1. V lost 0 bases to trimming and J lost 8 bases; unmatched junction nucleotides: 6. The CDR3 totals 14 residues. Germline CDR1 SGHDT, CDR2 YYEEEE. The CDR3 region has the DNA TGTGCCAGCAGCTTGGCAGGGGGCGTGAGAGGCTACACCTTC. Residues: CASSLAGGVRGYTF.

The chain has TRBV10-3 and TRBJ2-7; 9 nucleotides agree with TRBD2. Trimming took 3 bases from V and 1 from J; bases not matched to a gene: 7. Germline CDR1 reads ENHRY; CDR2 reads SYGVKD. CDR3 size: 16 residues. The CDR3 DNA is TGTGCCATCAGTGAATTGAGGCGGGAGGGGTCCTACGAGCAGTACTTC. Translated: CAISELRREGSYEQYF.

In nucleotides, the CDR3 is TGTGCCAGCAGCTCCGGGACAGGTGGAAACACCATATATTTT. As protein: CASSSGTGGNTIYF. The J gene is TRBJ1-3, the V gene TRBV7-9; 8 nucleotides match TRBD1. The CDR3 length is 14 residues. Germline trimming cut 4 bases from V and 3 bases from J; bases unmatched to any gene: 2. Germline CDR1 is SEHNR and CDR2 is FQNEAQ (reference sequence).

The genes are TRBV28 and TRBJ1-4; the D is unclear. Per the germline V gene, CDR1 is MDHEN and CDR2 is SYDVKM. The ends were cut back, 7 bases at V and 10 bases at J, with 19 bases in the middle. The CDR3 loop spans 14 amino acids. The CDR3 DNA sequence: TGTGCCAGCACCCCCGACACCCAAGCTCGAAAACTGTTTTTT. It is translated as CASTPDTQARKLFF.

The rearrangement joins TRBV7-6 to TRBJ2-2; 7 bases line up with TRBD2. The CDR3 runs 16 residues. The junction had 7 bases not matched to a gene; V was cut back by 5 bases and J by 1 base. CDR1 and CDR2 (germline): SGHVS, FNYEAQ. The CDR3 nucleotides are TGTGCCAGCAGCCTGCTAAGCGGGGTGAACACCGGGGAGCTGTTTTTT. Amino acid sequence: CASSLLSGVNTGELFF.

Comments on this clone: This may come from a read error, since a much larger clone is one base off. The chain is built from TRBV5-8 and TRBJ1-2; 9 bases map to TRBD1. CDR3 length: 13 residues. The J segment lost 4 bases and the V segment lost 4 bases, leaving 2 bases of the junction unmatched. The germline gives CDR1 SGHTS, CDR2 YDEGEE. This CDR3 reads CASSPDRGYGYTF. The CDR3 nucleotides are TGTGCCAGCAGCCCGGACAGGGGCTATGGCTACACCTTC.

The rearrangement links TRBV5-4 to TRBJ1-2; a possible D gene is TRBD1 (5 bases). The V end was cut by 2 bases, the J end by 6 bases, with 17 bases between. This CDR3 is built from 15 residues. Germline loops: CDR1 SGHNT, CDR2 YYREEE (reference sequence). CDR3 nucleotide sequence: TGTGCCAGCAGCTTAGACCCGACAGCGCAAAATGGCTACACCTTC. Its translation is CASSLDPTAQNGYTF.

This sequence joins TRBV20-1 and TRBJ2-7; D gene uncertain. The CDR3 is 11 amino acids. Germline CDR1 DFQATT, CDR2 SNEGSKA (reference sequence). V was clipped by 0 bases and J by 6 bases, with 6 bases between them. The chain's CDR3 is CSARDPLEQYF. CDR3 in DNA: TGCAGTGCTAGAGACCCCCTCGAGCAGTACTTC.

The chain uses TRBV24-1 and TRBJ1-3, with 9 bases matching TRBD1. V trimming: 4 bases; J trimming: 3 bases; junction bases outside the gene matches: 9. Germline CDR1 is KGHDR and CDR2 is SFDVKD. The CDR3 runs 17 residues. The chain's CDR3 is CATSDSEQGAFGNTIYF. The CDR3 DNA reads TGTGCCACCAGTGACTCGGAACAGGGGGCGTTTGGAAACACCATATATTTT.

This clone has ten or more counts. The V and J genes are TRBV5-6 and TRBJ2-7; the match to TRBD1 covers 9 bases. Trimming removed 4 bases from V and 3 bases from J; junction bases left unmatched: 8. CDR1 and CDR2 from the germline V gene are SGHDT and YYEEEE. The CDR3 covers 15 residues. The chain's CDR3 is CASSPNRGLIYEQYF. The CDR3 DNA is TGTGCCAGCAGCCCAAACAGGGGGCTGATCTACGAGCAGTACTTC.

The chain is built from TRBV10-1 and TRBJ1-1, with D perhaps TRBD1 (5 bases). The germline CDR1 and CDR2 sequences are WNHNN and SYGVQD (reference sequence). The CDR3 loop spans 13 amino acids. The V end was cut by 4 bases, the J end by 4 bases, with 10 bases between. The CDR3 reads CASSAGGGTEAFF. As DNA, the CDR3 is TGCGCCAGCAGTGCGGGGGGGGGCACTGAAGCTTTCTTT.

In regard to this clone: Within the sample, other DNA sequences also encode this same CDR3. The V and J genes are TRBV18 and TRBJ1-4, with a tentative D call TRBD1 (5 bases). V was pared by 3 bases and J by 1 base, with 9 bases between. The CDR3 has 15 residues. Germline V CDR1 and CDR2: KGHSH, LQKENI. The chain's CDR3 is CASSPTGGTNEKLFF. The CDR3 DNA is TGTGCCAGCTCACCCACGGGGGGAACTAATGAAAAACTGTTTTTT. Variable domain in full (rest from reference TRBV18 and TRBJ1-4): NAGVMQNPRHLVRRRGQEARLRCSPMKGHSHVYWYRQLPEEGLKFMVYLQKENIIDESGMPKERFSAEFPKEGPSILRIQQVVRGDSAAYFCASSPTGGTNEKLFFGSGTQLSVL.

The V call is TRBV29-1, the J call TRBJ1-1; possible D gene TRBD1, 6 bases. V gave up 4 bases and J gave up 8 bases, with 11 bases separating them. This CDR3 has 11 residues. Looked up from germline, CDR1 is SQVTM and CDR2 is ANQGSEA. The CDR3 DNA sequence: TGCAGCGTTGCAGGGGCTTTAGAAGCTTTCTTT. Its protein is CSVAGALEAFF.

As regards this clone: The limits of the CDR3 on the DNA are not certain, so only TCRdb's listed CDR3 is given. The V gene is TRBV3-1 (or the pseudogene TRBV3-2), the J gene TRBJ1-2; the table's TRBD1 call for D was not verified on the DNA. The CDR3 totals 15 residues, both ends included. CDR1 is LGHDT, CDR2 YNNKEL, per germline (reference sequence). The CDR3 here is CASSQEWGTGSWNTF.

The rearrangement uses TRBV11-3 and TRBJ1-1; 10 bases agree with TRBD1. Germline V gene sequence: CDR1 SGHNT, CDR2 YENEEA. The CDR3 totals 15 residues. With 5 bases clipped from V and 5 bases from J, the junction kept 8 bases outside the gene matches. CDR3: CASSAYGTGETEAFF. The DNA for the CDR3 is TGTGCCAGCAGCGCATACGGGACAGGGGAAACTGAAGCTTTCTTT.